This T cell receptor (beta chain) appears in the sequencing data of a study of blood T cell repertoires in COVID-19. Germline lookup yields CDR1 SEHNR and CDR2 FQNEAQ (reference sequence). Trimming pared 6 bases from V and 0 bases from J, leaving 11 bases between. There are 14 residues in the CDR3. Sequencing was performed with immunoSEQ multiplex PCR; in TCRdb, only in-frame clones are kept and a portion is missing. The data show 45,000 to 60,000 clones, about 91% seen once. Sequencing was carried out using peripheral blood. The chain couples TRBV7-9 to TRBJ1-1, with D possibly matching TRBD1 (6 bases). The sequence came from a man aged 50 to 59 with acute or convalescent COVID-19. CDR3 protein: CASSFGQMNTEAFF. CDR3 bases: TGTGCCAGCAGTTTTGGACAGATGAACACTGAAGCTTTCTTT.